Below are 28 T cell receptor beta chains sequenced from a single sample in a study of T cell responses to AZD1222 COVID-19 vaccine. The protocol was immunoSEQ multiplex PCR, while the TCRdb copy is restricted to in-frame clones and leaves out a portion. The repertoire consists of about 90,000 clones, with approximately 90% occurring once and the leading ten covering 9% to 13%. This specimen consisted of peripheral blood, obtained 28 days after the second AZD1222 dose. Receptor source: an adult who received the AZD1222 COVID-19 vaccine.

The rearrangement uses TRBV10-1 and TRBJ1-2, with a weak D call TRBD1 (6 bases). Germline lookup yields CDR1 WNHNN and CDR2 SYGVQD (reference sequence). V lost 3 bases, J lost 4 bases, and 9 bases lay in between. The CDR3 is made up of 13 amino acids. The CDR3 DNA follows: TGCGCCAGCAGTGACAGGGGCTCCTATGGCTACACCTTC. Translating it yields CASSDRGSYGYTF.

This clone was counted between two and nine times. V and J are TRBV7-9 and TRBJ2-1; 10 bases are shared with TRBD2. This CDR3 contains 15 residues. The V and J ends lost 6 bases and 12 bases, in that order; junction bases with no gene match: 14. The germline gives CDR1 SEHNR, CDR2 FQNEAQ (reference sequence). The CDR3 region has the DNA TGTGCCAGCAGTTCAGCTACTAGCGGGAACCCCGGGCAGTTCTTC. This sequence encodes CASSSATSGNPGQFF.

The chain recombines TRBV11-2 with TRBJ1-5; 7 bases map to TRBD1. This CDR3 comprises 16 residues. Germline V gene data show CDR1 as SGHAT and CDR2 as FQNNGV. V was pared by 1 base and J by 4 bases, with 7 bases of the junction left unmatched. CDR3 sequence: CASSLGVQGGNQPQHF. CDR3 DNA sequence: TGTGCCAGCAGCTTAGGGGTTCAGGGGGGAAATCAGCCCCAGCATTTT.

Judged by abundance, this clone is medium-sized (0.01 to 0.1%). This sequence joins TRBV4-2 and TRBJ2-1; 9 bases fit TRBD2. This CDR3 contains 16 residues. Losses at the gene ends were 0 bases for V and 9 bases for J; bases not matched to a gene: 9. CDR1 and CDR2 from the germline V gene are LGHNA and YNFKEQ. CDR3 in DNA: TGTGCCAGCAGCCAAGAAGCTAGCGGGACCGCCCGTGAGCAGTTCTTC. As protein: CASSQEASGTAREQFF.

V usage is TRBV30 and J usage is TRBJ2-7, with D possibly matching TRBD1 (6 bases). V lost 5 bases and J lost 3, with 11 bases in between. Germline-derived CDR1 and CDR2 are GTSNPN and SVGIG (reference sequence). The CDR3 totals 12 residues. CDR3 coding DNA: TGTGCCTGGTGCAAACAGGGCTACGAGCAGTACTTC. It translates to CAWCKQGYEQYF.

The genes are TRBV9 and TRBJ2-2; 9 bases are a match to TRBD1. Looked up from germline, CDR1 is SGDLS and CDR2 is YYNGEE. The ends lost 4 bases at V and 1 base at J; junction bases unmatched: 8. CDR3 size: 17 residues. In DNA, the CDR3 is TGTGCCAGCAGCACCCCGGAGGGACAGGGGAACACCGGGGAGCTGTTTTTT. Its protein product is CASSTPEGQGNTGELFF.

CDR3 sequence reads: CASSPAQGGNQPQHF. DNA for the CDR3: TGTGCCAGCAGCCCTGCTCAGGGGGGCAATCAGCCCCAGCATTTT. V gene TRBV3-1 (or the pseudogene TRBV3-2) combines with J gene TRBJ1-5; TRBD1 agrees at 7 bases. CDR1 LGHDT and CDR2 YNNKEL come from the germline V gene (reference sequence). J was trimmed by 2 bases and V by 4 bases; bases with no gene match: 5. This CDR3 comprises 15 residues.

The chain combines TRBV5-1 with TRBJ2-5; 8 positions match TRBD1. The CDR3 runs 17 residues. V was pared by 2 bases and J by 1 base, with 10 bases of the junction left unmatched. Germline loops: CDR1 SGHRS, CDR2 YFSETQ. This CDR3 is CASSLVPGQVTQETQYF. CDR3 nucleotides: TGCGCCAGCAGCTTAGTCCCGGGACAGGTTACCCAAGAGACCCAGTACTTC. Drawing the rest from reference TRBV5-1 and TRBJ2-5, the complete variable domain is KAGVTQTPRYLIKTRGQQVTLSCSPISGHRSVSWYQQTPGQGLQFLFEYFSETQRNKGNFPGRFSGRQFSNSRSEMNVSTLELGDSALYLCASSLVPGQVTQETQYFGPGTRLLVL.

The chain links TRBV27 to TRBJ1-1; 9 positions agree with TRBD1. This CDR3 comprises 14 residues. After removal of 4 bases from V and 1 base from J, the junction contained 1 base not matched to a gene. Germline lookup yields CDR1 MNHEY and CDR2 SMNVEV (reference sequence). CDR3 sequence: CASSWGQGNTEAFF. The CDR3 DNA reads TGTGCCAGCAGTTGGGGACAGGGGAACACTGAAGCTTTCTTT.

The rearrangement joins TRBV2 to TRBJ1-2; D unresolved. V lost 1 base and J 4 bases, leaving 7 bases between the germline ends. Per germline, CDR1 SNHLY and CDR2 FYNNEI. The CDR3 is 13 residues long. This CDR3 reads CASSEGRSYGYTF. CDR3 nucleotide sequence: TGTGCCAGCAGTGAAGGCAGGTCCTATGGCTACACCTTC.

Written as DNA, the CDR3 is TGCGCCAGCAGCTTGGAGGGGACAGGGGATGGCTACACCTTC. It translates to CASSLEGTGDGYTF. The chain has TRBV5-1 and TRBJ1-2, with 10 bases lining up with TRBD1. Germline loops: CDR1 SGHRS, CDR2 YFSETQ. The CDR3 extends over 14 amino acids. Trimming took 0 bases from V and 6 from J; bases not matched to a gene: 2.

The CDR3 DNA reads as TGTGCCAGCAGCTTATCATTTATAGGGAGCTCCTACAATGAGCAGTTCTTC. Encoded protein: CASSLSFIGSSYNEQFF. The rearrangement joins TRBV11-2 to TRBJ2-1; tentative D call: TRBD2 (5 bases). V lost 2 bases and J lost 0, with 14 bases in between. The CDR3 has 17 residues. Germline loops: CDR1 SGHAT, CDR2 FQNNGV.

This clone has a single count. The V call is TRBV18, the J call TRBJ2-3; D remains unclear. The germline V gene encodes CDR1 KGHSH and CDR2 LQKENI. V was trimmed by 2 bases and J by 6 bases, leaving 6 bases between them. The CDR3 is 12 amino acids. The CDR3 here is CASSPATDTQYF. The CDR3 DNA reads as TGTGCCAGCTCACCAGCGACGGATACGCAGTATTTT.

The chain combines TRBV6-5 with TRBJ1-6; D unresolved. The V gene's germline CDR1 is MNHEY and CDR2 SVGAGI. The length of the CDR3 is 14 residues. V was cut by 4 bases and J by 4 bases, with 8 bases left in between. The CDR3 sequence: CASSSGQYNSPLHF. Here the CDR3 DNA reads TGTGCCAGCAGTTCGGGCCAATATAATTCACCCCTCCACTTT.

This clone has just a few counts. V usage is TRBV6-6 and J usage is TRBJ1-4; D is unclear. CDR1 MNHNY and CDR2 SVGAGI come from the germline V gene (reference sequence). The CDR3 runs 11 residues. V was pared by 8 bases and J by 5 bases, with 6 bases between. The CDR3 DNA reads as TGTGCCAGCGGAGTAAATGAAAAACTGTTTTTT. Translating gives CASGVNEKLFF.

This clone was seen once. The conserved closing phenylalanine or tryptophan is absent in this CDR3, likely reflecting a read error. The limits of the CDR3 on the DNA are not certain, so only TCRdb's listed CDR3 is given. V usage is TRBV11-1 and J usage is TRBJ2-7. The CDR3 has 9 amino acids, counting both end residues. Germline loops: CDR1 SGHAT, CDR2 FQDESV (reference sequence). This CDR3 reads CASSLPGYA.

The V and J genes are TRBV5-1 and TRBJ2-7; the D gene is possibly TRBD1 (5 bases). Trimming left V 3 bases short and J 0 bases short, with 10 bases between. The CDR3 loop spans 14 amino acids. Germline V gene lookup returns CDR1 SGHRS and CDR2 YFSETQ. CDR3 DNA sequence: TGCGCCAGCAGCTCCAGACAGAGCTCCTACGAGCAGTACTTC. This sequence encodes CASSSRQSSYEQYF. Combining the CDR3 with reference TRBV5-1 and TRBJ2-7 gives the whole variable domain KAGVTQTPRYLIKTRGQQVTLSCSPISGHRSVSWYQQTPGQGLQFLFEYFSETQRNKGNFPGRFSGRQFSNSRSEMNVSTLELGDSALYLCASSSRQSSYEQYFGPGTRLTVT.

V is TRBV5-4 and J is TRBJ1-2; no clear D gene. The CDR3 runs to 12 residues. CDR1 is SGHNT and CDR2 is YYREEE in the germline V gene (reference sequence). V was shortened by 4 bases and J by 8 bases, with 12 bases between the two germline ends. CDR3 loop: CASSPRVTGYTF. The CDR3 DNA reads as TGTGCCAGCAGCCCTAGGGTTACGGGCTACACCTTC.

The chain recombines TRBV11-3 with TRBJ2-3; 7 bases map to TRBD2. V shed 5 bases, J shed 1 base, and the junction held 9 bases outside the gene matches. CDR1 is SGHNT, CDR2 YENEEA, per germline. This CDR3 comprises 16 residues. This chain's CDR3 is CASSLGRGEGTDTQYF. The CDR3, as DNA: TGTGCCAGCAGCCTGGGTCGGGGGGAAGGCACAGATACGCAGTATTTT. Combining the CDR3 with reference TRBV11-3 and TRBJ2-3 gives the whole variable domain EAGVVQSPRYKIIEKKQPVAFWCNPISGHNTLYWYLQNLGQGPELLIRYENEEAVDDSQLPKDRFSAERLKGVDSTLKIQPAELGDSAVYLCASSLGRGEGTDTQYFGPGTRLTVL.

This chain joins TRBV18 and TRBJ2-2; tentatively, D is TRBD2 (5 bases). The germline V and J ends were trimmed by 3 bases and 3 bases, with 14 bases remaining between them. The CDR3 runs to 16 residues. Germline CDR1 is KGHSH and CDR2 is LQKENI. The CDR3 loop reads CASSPPGRGDTGELFF. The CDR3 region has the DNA TGTGCCAGCTCACCTCCGGGTCGGGGAGACACCGGGGAGCTGTTTTTT.

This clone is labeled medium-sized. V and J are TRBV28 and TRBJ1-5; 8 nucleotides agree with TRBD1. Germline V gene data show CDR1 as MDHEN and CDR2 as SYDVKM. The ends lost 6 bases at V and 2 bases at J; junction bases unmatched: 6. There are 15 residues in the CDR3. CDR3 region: CASSPRGPRNQPQHF. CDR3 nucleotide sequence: TGTGCCAGCAGCCCCAGGGGGCCGCGCAATCAGCCCCAGCATTTT.

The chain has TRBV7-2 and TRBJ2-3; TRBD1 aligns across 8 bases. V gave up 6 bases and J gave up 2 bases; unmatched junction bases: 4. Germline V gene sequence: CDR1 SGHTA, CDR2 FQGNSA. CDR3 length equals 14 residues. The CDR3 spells CASRPTGATDTQYF. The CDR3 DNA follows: TGTGCCAGCAGACCGACAGGGGCCACAGATACGCAGTATTTT.

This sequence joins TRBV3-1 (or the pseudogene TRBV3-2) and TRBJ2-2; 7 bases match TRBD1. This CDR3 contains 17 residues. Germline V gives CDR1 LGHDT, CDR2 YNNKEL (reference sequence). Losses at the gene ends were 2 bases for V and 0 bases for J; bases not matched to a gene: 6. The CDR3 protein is CASSQIDGTANTGELFF. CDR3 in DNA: TGTGCCAGCAGCCAAATTGACGGGACAGCGAACACCGGGGAGCTGTTTTTT.

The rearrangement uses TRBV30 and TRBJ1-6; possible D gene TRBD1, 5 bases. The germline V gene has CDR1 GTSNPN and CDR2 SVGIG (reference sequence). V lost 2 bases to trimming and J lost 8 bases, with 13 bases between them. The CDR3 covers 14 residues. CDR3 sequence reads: CAWSSGRGHSPLHF. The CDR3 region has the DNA TGTGCCTGGAGTTCAGGGAGGGGTCATTCACCCCTCCACTTT.

CDR3 protein: CASSYSTSGGPETQYF. CDR3 sequence (DNA): TGTGCCAGCAGTTACTCGACTAGCGGGGGGCCAGAGACCCAGTACTTC. The chain carries TRBV6-2 or TRBV6-3 and TRBJ2-5, with 13 nucleotides matching TRBD2. Trimming at V came to 0 bases and at J to 4 bases, leaving 2 bases not matched to a gene. The germline V gene has CDR1 MNHEY and CDR2 SVGEGT. The CDR3 spans 16 residues.

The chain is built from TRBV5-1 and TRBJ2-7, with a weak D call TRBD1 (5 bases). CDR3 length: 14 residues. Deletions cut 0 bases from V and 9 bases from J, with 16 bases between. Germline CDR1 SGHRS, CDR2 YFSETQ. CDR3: CASSLEGSPQGQYF. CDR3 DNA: TGCGCCAGCAGCTTGGAGGGTAGCCCTCAGGGGCAGTACTTC.

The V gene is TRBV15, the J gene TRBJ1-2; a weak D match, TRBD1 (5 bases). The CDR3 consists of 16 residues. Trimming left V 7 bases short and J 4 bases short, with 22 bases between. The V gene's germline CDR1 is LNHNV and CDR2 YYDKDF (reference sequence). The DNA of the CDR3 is TGTGCCACCATCCCGAACCCGGGACTGGAATTCTATGGCTACACCTTC. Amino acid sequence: CATIPNPGLEFYGYTF.

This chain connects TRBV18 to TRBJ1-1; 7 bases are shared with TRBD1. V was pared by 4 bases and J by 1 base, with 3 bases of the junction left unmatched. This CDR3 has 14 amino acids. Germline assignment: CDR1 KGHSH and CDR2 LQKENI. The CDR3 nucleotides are TGTGCCAGCTCACTTGGGACAGCGAACACTGAAGCTTTCTTT. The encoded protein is CASSLGTANTEAFF. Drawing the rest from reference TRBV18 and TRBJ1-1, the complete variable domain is NAGVMQNPRHLVRRRGQEARLRCSPMKGHSHVYWYRQLPEEGLKFMVYLQKENIIDESGMPKERFSAEFPKEGPSILRIQQVVRGDSAAYFCASSLGTANTEAFFGQGTRLTVV.